Each of the 8 T cell receptor beta chains below was sequenced from the same sample in a study of T-cell reconstitution after alpha-beta-depleted transplantation in children. Construction of the TCRbeta library involved unique molecular identifiers. MiXCR was run by TCRdb on the PCR reads, yielding one entry per CDR3 protein. The table lists 90,000 to 100,000 distinct CDR3 sequences, 20% to 25% of them singletons. This specimen was PBMCs, taken before TCRalphabeta/CD19-depleted stem cell transplant. The receptors come from a boy between 2 and 15 years old with acute lymphoblastic leukemia, due to receive a stem cell transplant.

This clonotype has a handful of counts. The chain couples TRBV24-1 to TRBJ1-1; perhaps TRBD1 as D (5 bases). CDR1 KGHDR and CDR2 SFDVKD come from the germline V gene. Trimming took off 12 bases at V and 10 bases at J, with 17 bases between the two ends. The CDR3 loop spans 11 amino acids. CDR3 coding DNA: TGTGCCTCCCTGGGGGGTTCCAGAGCTTTCTTT. Its translation is CASLGGSRAFF.

The J gene is TRBJ2-3, the V gene TRBV11-2; D uncertain. The CDR3 runs 13 residues. Trimming left V 0 bases short and J 4 bases short, with 5 bases between. In germline, CDR1 is SGHAT, CDR2 FQNNGV. The CDR3 sequence: CASSLELADTQYF. The DNA of the CDR3 is TGTGCCAGCAGCTTAGAGTTGGCAGATACGCAGTATTTT.

This sequence joins TRBV20-1 and TRBJ2-5, with D possibly matching TRBD2 (5 bases). The germline CDR1 and CDR2 sequences are DFQATT and SNEGSKA (reference sequence). The CDR3 spans 12 residues. Trimming left V 2 bases short and J 5 bases short, with 9 bases between. CDR3 sequence reads: CSARLAWETQYF. DNA of the CDR3: TGCAGTGCTAGACTAGCTTGGGAGACCCAGTACTTC.

This clonotype was counted only a few times. The CDR3 loop reads CASSAERAGSAFF. In nucleotides, the CDR3 is TGTGCCAGCAGCGCGGAGAGGGCAGGTTCAGCTTTCTTT. The V and J genes are TRBV3-1 and TRBJ1-1, with D unresolved. Germline CDR1 is LGHDT and CDR2 is YNNKEL (reference sequence). This CDR3 is built from 13 residues. Trimming took 5 bases from V and 10 from J, leaving 17 bases between them.

The CDR3 DNA sequence: TGCGCCAGCAGCACGACAGGGAAGGAGACCCAGTACTTC. It encodes CASSTTGKETQYF. The chain employs TRBV5-1 and TRBJ2-5, with 7 bases identical to TRBD1. The ends lost 4 bases at V and 5 bases at J; junction bases unmatched: 5. CDR3 length: 13 amino acids. The germline gives CDR1 SGHRS, CDR2 YFSETQ.

The chain couples TRBV2 to TRBJ1-5; 7 nucleotides match TRBD1. Per the germline V gene, CDR1 is SNHLY and CDR2 is FYNNEI. This CDR3 is 18 amino acids long. V was pared by 11 bases and J by 2 bases, with 21 bases of the junction left unmatched. The CDR3 loop reads CALSRQGQLKGGNQPQHF. The DNA of the CDR3 is TGTGCCCTCAGCCGACAGGGACAGTTAAAGGGGGGCAATCAGCCCCAGCATTTT. The full variable domain, completed using reference TRBV2 and TRBJ1-5, is EPEVTQTPSHQVTQMGQEVILRCVPISNHLYFYWYRQILGQKVEFLVSFYNNEISEKSEIFDDQFSVERPDGSNFTLKIRSTKLEDSAMYFCALSRQGQLKGGNQPQHFGDGTRLSIL.

About this clonotype itself: The junction shows a germline mismatch at one end, possibly a read error. The rearrangement joins TRBV20-1 to TRBJ2-7, with D possibly matching TRBD1 (6 bases). Germline CDR1 and CDR2: DFQATT and SNEGSKA (reference sequence). The CDR3 loop spans 14 amino acids. DNA of the CDR3: TGCGGTGCTAGCCTACAGGGTGGGTCCTACGAGCAGTACTTC. It is translated as CGASLQGGSYEQYF.

The rearrangement joins TRBV6-1 to TRBJ2-2, with 9 positions matching TRBD2. V was pared by 6 bases and J by 6 bases, with 8 bases of the junction left unmatched. This CDR3 has 15 residues. From germline, CDR1 is MNHNS and CDR2 SASEGT. The chain's CDR3 is CASRTGAGGPGELFF. The CDR3 region has the DNA TGTGCCAGCAGAACGGGGGCGGGAGGGCCCGGGGAGCTGTTTTTT.